A single sample is the source of the 6 T cell receptor beta chains below, sequenced in a study of T-cell memory formation after mild COVID-19. TCRdb re-called the 5' RACE reads through MiXCR, storing one row per CDR3 protein. The sample includes 95,000 to 110,000 distinct CDR3 sequences, approximately 15% of them seen just once. Material for sequencing was PBMCs or a T cell subset sorted from them (not recorded which). These TCRs come from a man between 18 and 35 years old who had mild COVID-19 (a few samples of this study predate the infection). Cell type and time point are not known.

The chain is built from TRBV6-5 and TRBJ2-3; D remains ambiguous. The CDR3 is 13 amino acids. Trimming left V 0 bases short and J 6 bases short, with 7 bases between. Germline loops: CDR1 MNHEY, CDR2 SVGAGI. The CDR3: CASSYSKRDTQYF. The CDR3 DNA reads TGTGCCAGCAGTTACTCGAAGAGGGATACGCAGTATTTT.

The rearrangement links TRBV7-2 to TRBJ2-4; either TRBD1 or TRBD2 may supply D (5 bases each). CDR1 and CDR2 (germline): SGHTA, FQGNSA. V was pared by 0 bases and J by 8 bases, with 17 bases between. CDR3 length equals 16 residues. CDR3 amino acids: CASSLAPGTFGDIQYF. The DNA for the CDR3 is TGTGCCAGCAGCTTAGCCCCAGGGACCTTCGGGGACATTCAGTACTTC. Variable domain in full (rest from reference TRBV7-2 and TRBJ2-4): GAGVSQSPSNKVTEKGKDVELRCDPISGHTALYWYRQSLGQGLEFLIYFQGNSAPDKSGLPSDRFSAERTGGSVSTLTIQRTQQEDSAVYLCASSLAPGTFGDIQYFGAGTRLSVL.

This clonotype came up many times. V and J are TRBV7-3 and TRBJ2-3; D is unclear. The CDR3 runs to 14 residues. Germline lookup yields CDR1 SGHTA and CDR2 FQGTGA. V lost 1 base and J lost 4, with 9 bases in between. The CDR3, as DNA: TGTGCCAGCAGCTTAAACCCGGTAGCAGATACGCAGTATTTT. Its translation is CASSLNPVADTQYF.

The V and J genes are TRBV5-1 and TRBJ2-3; weak D call: TRBD2 (7 bases). The CDR3 is made up of 15 amino acids. Looked up from germline, CDR1 is SGHRS and CDR2 is YFSETQ. V was cut by 2 bases and J by 7 bases, with 17 bases left in between. CDR3 sequence (DNA): TGCGCCAGCAGCTTAGTATCGGGGGGCCCATATACGCAGTATTTT. Its protein is CASSLVSGGPYTQYF. The full variable domain, its missing parts supplied by reference TRBV5-1 and TRBJ2-3, is KAGVTQTPRYLIKTRGQQVTLSCSPISGHRSVSWYQQTPGQGLQFLFEYFSETQRNKGNFPGRFSGRQFSNSRSEMNVSTLELGDSALYLCASSLVSGGPYTQYFGPGTRLTVL.

A few counts support this clonotype. J is TRBJ2-1 and V is TRBV7-9; possible D gene TRBD2, 5 bases. This CDR3 region has 15 residues. CDR1 and CDR2 (germline): SEHNR, FQNEAQ (reference sequence). Trimming removed 4 bases from V and 1 base from J, with 11 bases in between. CDR3 residues: CASSSRAVSYNEQFF. The CDR3 DNA reads as TGTGCCAGCAGCTCGAGGGCGGTTTCCTACAATGAGCAGTTCTTC.

This clonotype was observed many times. The chain carries TRBV7-2 and TRBJ1-1; no reliable D call. The CDR3 covers 15 residues. The V end was cut by 3 bases, the J end by 1 base, with 12 bases between. Germline lookup yields CDR1 SGHTA and CDR2 FQGNSA. This CDR3 is CASSLTLSGNTEAFF. The CDR3 coding sequence is TGTGCCAGCAGCTTGACCCTTTCCGGGAACACTGAAGCTTTCTTT.